The 24 T cell receptor beta chains below come from one sample, sequenced in a study of shared clonotypes between healthy human individuals. TCRdb keeps only in-frame clones here, not all; method: immunoSEQ multiplex PCR. Of around 100,000 clones listed, about 67% were seen once; the top ten hold roughly 24%. The specimen sequenced was memory CD8+ T cells sorted from blood. Subset defined: CD45RO+ cells pooled with CCR7-negative TemRA cells. All receptors derive from a woman aged 25 to 45 in good health.

The V gene is TRBV18, the J gene TRBJ1-2, with D possibly TRBD1 on 5 matching bases. The V end lost 3 bases, the J end lost 2 bases, and 7 bases lay between the germline ends. Germline values: CDR1 KGHSH, CDR2 LQKENI. This CDR3 is 13 amino acids long. CDR3 loop: CASSPTVNYGYTF. As DNA, the CDR3 is TGTGCCAGCTCACCGACAGTAAACTATGGCTACACCTTC.

CDR3 sequence: CTTHTGTGGNQPQHF. In DNA, the CDR3 is TGCACCACTCATACCGGGACAGGGGGTAATCAGCCCCAGCATTTT. The chain employs TRBV1 and TRBJ1-5; whether TRBD1, the table's D call, matches the DNA was not checked. TRBV1 is flagged as a pseudogene. CDR3 length equals 15 residues.

The gene calls are TRBV5-1 and TRBJ2-1, with 8 positions matching TRBD2. The J segment lost 3 bases and the V segment lost 0 bases, leaving 8 bases of the junction unmatched. Germline V gene lookup returns CDR1 SGHRS and CDR2 YFSETQ. The CDR3 covers 17 residues. DNA of the CDR3: TGCGCCAGCAGCTTGGAGGCCCTAGCGGGCTTCTACAATGAGCAGTTCTTC. Protein: CASSLEALAGFYNEQFF.

The rearrangement links TRBV14 to TRBJ2-7; perhaps TRBD1 as D (6 bases). From germline, CDR1 is SGHDN and CDR2 FVKESK. The CDR3 length is 13 residues. V dropped 3 bases and J dropped 3 bases, with 9 bases sitting between them. CDR3 bases: TGTGCCAGCAGCCAGTGGGACAACTACGAGCAGTACTTC. This sequence encodes CASSQWDNYEQYF.

The J gene is TRBJ2-7, the V gene TRBV9; D unresolved. This CDR3 is built from 12 residues. Germline V gene lookup returns CDR1 SGDLS and CDR2 YYNGEE. Trimming took off 1 base at V and 6 bases at J, with 8 bases between the two ends. The CDR3 is CASSVSVGEQYF. CDR3 nucleotides: TGTGCCAGCAGCGTATCGGTCGGCGAGCAGTACTTC. Drawing the rest from reference TRBV9 and TRBJ2-7, the complete variable domain is DSGVTQTPKHLITATGQRVTLRCSPRSGDLSVYWYQQSLDQGLQFLIQYYNGEERAKGNILERFSAQQFPDLHSELNLSSLELGDSALYFCASSVSVGEQYFGPGTRLTVT.

The table lists this clone with many counts. The chain is built from TRBV2 and TRBJ2-7; 7 nucleotides align to TRBD1. Germline loops: CDR1 SNHLY, CDR2 FYNNEI. V lost 0 bases and J lost 2; bases outside the gene matches: 4. The CDR3 contains 15 residues. In DNA, the CDR3 is TGTGCCAGCAGTGAAGCAGGGGGCGTCCCCTACGAGCAGTACTTC. It encodes CASSEAGGVPYEQYF.

V is TRBV2 and J is TRBJ1-4; 8 bases agree with TRBD1. The germline CDR1 and CDR2 sequences are SNHLY and FYNNEI. The CDR3 is made up of 11 amino acids. Trimming removed 9 bases from V and 7 bases from J; junction bases left unmatched: 1. The CDR3 here is CASTGGEKLFF. In DNA form, the CDR3 reads TGTGCCAGTACAGGGGGTGAAAAACTGTTTTTT.

In this sample, this clone turned up many times. The chain employs TRBV6-1 and TRBJ1-1, with D hard to call. The CDR3 is 14 residues long. Germline V gene data show CDR1 as MNHNS and CDR2 as SASEGT. V was trimmed by 1 base and J by 4 bases, leaving 10 bases between them. CDR3 protein: CASSEGQEVTEAFF. Here the CDR3 DNA reads TGTGCCAGCAGTGAAGGACAAGAAGTCACTGAAGCTTTCTTT.

This sequence joins TRBV7-8 and TRBJ2-1; TRBD2 is a possible D gene (7 bases). The CDR3 runs to 14 residues. The V end lost 10 bases, the J end lost 4 bases, and 17 bases lay between the germline ends. CDR1 is SGHVS, CDR2 FQNEAQ, per germline. CDR3 region: CATRGRGPYNEQFF. CDR3 in DNA: TGTGCCACCAGAGGGCGGGGGCCGTACAATGAGCAGTTCTTC.

This rearrangement joins TRBV28 to TRBJ2-7, with D possibly TRBD1 on 6 matching bases. This CDR3 is built from 14 residues. The V end lost 6 bases, the J end lost 2 bases, and 14 bases lay between the germline ends. Germline loops: CDR1 MDHEN, CDR2 SYDVKM. CDR3 sequence reads: CASSPTDRTYEQYF. The CDR3 DNA is TGTGCCAGCAGCCCGACCGACAGGACCTACGAGCAGTACTTC.

J is TRBJ1-3 and V is TRBV15; D ambiguous. The CDR3 contains 14 residues. V dropped 1 base and J dropped 7 bases, with 11 bases sitting between them. The germline gives CDR1 LNHNV, CDR2 YYDKDF (reference sequence). CDR3 region: CATSRGLTRNTIYF. CDR3 nucleotides: TGTGCCACCAGCAGAGGCCTTACCCGGAACACCATATATTTT.

The chain employs TRBV7-8 and TRBJ1-2; D ambiguous. The CDR3 loop spans 14 amino acids. V was cut by 10 bases and J by 4 bases, with 19 bases left in between. CDR1 SGHVS and CDR2 FQNEAQ come from the germline V gene. The CDR3 DNA follows: TGTGCCACCTCCTCGGGCAGCCCCCTCTATGGCTACACCTTC. Protein product: CATSSGSPLYGYTF.

In this sample, this clone turned up a few times. V gene TRBV19 combines with J gene TRBJ2-3; TRBD1 aligns across 11 bases. The CDR3 loop spans 16 amino acids. After removal of 4 bases from V and 4 bases from J, the junction contained 7 bases not matched to a gene. CDR1 is LNHDA, CDR2 SQIVND, per germline (reference sequence). CDR3 in DNA: TGTGCCAGTAGTACTATTCCGGGACAGGGGGCAGATACGCAGTATTTT. It yields the protein CASSTIPGQGADTQYF.

This chain connects TRBV4-1 to TRBJ1-2, with no clear D. The germline gives CDR1 MGHRA, CDR2 YSYEKL. The CDR3 has 15 amino acids. Trimming left V 1 base short and J 4 bases short, with 13 bases between. CDR3 loop: CASSQGVGGGYGYTF. For the CDR3, the DNA is TGCGCCAGCAGCCAAGGCGTTGGAGGCGGCTATGGCTACACCTTC.

This chain uses TRBV6-1 with TRBJ2-7, with D perhaps TRBD1 (5 bases). This CDR3 has 12 residues. V lost 6 bases and J lost 5, with 11 bases in between. Per the germline V gene, CDR1 is MNHNS and CDR2 is SASEGT. CDR3 nucleotide sequence: TGTGCCAGCAGGACCCTAGGGGACGAGCAGTACTTC. Protein: CASRTLGDEQYF.

The chain employs TRBV6-1 and TRBJ2-3, with 8 bases matching TRBD2. The V gene's germline CDR1 is MNHNS and CDR2 SASEGT. V shed 6 bases and J 3 bases; nucleotides not matched to a gene: 8. This CDR3 has 15 residues. The CDR3 spells CASRAGTSDTDTQYF. The CDR3 DNA follows: TGTGCCAGCAGGGCCGGGACTAGTGATACAGATACGCAGTATTTT.

This clone was seen repeatedly, ten times or more. V and J are TRBV6-4 and TRBJ2-2; 9 positions match TRBD1. The CDR3 has 15 residues. Germline trimming cut 6 bases from V and 3 bases from J; bases unmatched to any gene: 5. Germline V lookup: CDR1 MRHNA, CDR2 SNTAGT. The CDR3 DNA reads as TGTGCCAGCAGCAACGGGACAGGGTACACCGGGGAGCTGTTTTTT. It is translated as CASSNGTGYTGELFF.

The J gene is TRBJ2-1, the V gene TRBV4-1; D gene uncertain. CDR3 size: 11 residues. Germline CDR1 is MGHRA and CDR2 is YSYEKL. Trimming removed 3 bases at V and 7 bases at J, with 4 bases between. The CDR3 DNA is TGCGCCAGCAGCCAGGAAAATGAGCAGTTCTTC. Translating gives CASSQENEQFF.

The chain couples TRBV11-2 to TRBJ2-5; 11 nucleotides match TRBD2. The J call may be faulty, since TRBJ2-7 better matches the DNA end. CDR1 and CDR2 from the germline V gene are SGHAT and FQNNGV. This CDR3 has 18 residues. The DNA of the CDR3 is TGTGCCAGCAGCTTAGGGGACTGGACTAGCGGGCCCGCATACGAGCAGTACTTC. Protein sequence: CASSLGDWTSGPAYEQYF.

The rearrangement links TRBV7-9 to TRBJ2-2; D is uncertain. This CDR3 is 10 amino acids long. Germline values: CDR1 SEHNR, CDR2 FQNEAQ (reference sequence). Trimming shortened V by 8 bases and J by 9 bases, and 7 bases separated the two germline ends. As DNA, the CDR3 is TGTGCCAGCGCAGGCAGGGAGCTGTTTTTT. Its protein product is CASAGRELFF.

CDR3 in DNA: TGCGCCAGCAGCTTGGTAGCTAGCTCCTACGAGCAGTACTTC. Translating gives CASSLVASSYEQYF. The chain is built from TRBV5-1 and TRBJ2-7; no firm D call. The CDR3 totals 14 residues. Germline values: CDR1 SGHRS, CDR2 YFSETQ. V lost 0 bases, J lost 0 bases, and 7 bases lay in between.

This chain connects TRBV25-1 to TRBJ2-5, with 9 bases that match TRBD1. V dropped 4 bases and J dropped 5; count of bases not matched to a gene: 11. CDR3 size: 16 residues. The germline gives CDR1 MGHDK, CDR2 SYGVNS. The CDR3 DNA reads TGTGCCAGCAGTGGGGACAGGGAATATAATACGGAGACCCAGTACTTC. It specifies CASSGDREYNTETQYF. The variable domain in full, completed from reference TRBV25-1 and TRBJ2-5, reads EADIYQTPRYLVIGTGKKITLECSQTMGHDKMYWYQQDPGMELHLIHYSYGVNSTEKGDLSSESTVSRIRTEHFPLTLESARPSHTSQYLCASSGDREYNTETQYFGPGTRLLVL.

This clone was seen a few times. The CDR3 DNA reads as TGTGCCTGGGCGTCCGGGACAGGGTGGGAGACCCAGTACTTC. As protein: CAWASGTGWETQYF. The chain uses TRBV30 and TRBJ2-5; 9 bases align to TRBD1. Looked up from germline, CDR1 is GTSNPN and CDR2 is SVGIG (reference sequence). V was clipped by 5 bases and J by 5 bases; unmatched bases: 9. This CDR3 is 14 amino acids long.

The table lists this clone with a few counts. The chain links TRBV7-9 to TRBJ2-7; a weak D match, TRBD1 (6 bases). Germline V CDR1 and CDR2: SEHNR, FQNEAQ (reference sequence). The CDR3 consists of 15 residues. V lost 5 bases and J 0 bases, leaving 14 bases between the germline ends. This chain's CDR3 is CASSNYRDTSYEQYF. CDR3 coding DNA: TGTGCCAGCAGCAACTACCGGGACACCTCCTACGAGCAGTACTTC.